A selection of T cell receptor beta chains follows, all from one sample in a study of OX40 agonist ivuxolimab in advanced cancers. The data were produced by immunoSEQ multiplex PCR, yet TCRdb's version contains in-frame clones alone and is incomplete. Of approximately 100,000 clones in the sample, 90% were seen once. The source was CD4+ or CD8+ T cells sorted from blood, collected in a trial of the OX40 agonist ivuxolimab. The receptors here all came from an adult with an advanced solid tumor such as melanoma, head and neck, liver or kidney cancer. Each CDR3 is given with its conserved first and last residue. Fields, in order: D gene, CDR3 length, V gene, CDR3 protein. The D gene is left open where the match is weak.

D: TRBD2
length: 15
V: TRBV9
CDR3: CASSVGGLSTDTQYF

D: TRBD2
length: 14
V: TRBV11-2
CDR3: CASSQGGTSYEQYF

D: NA
length: 14
V: TRBV6-5
CDR3: CASGRGAPETEAFF

D: NA
length: 13
V: TRBV7-6
CDR3: CASSLELDTEAFF

D: TRBD2
length: 20
V: TRBV4-1
CDR3: CASSLRASGRAVSVPDTQYF

D: NA
length: 12
V: TRBV10-2
CDR3: CATSDHGETQYF

D: TRBD2
length: 15
V: TRBV4-3
CDR3: CASSLLAGAIGELFF

D: NA
length: 13
V: TRBV18
CDR3: CASSPPIADTQYF

D: TRBD1
length: 16
V: TRBV18
CDR3: CASSPGTGLTYNEQFF

D: TRBD1
length: 15
V: TRBV6-1
CDR3: CASMDGDRGQETQYF

D: TRBD2
length: 15
V: TRBV9
CDR3: CASSVVGGPRDTQYF

D: NA
length: 13
V: TRBV19
CDR3: CASSTTGNTEAFF

D: NA
length: 13
V: TRBV7-5
CDR3: CARTSGYDNEQFF

D: NA
length: 14
V: TRBV6-5
CDR3: CASSYSGNEGEQFF

D: NA
length: 15
V: TRBV27
CDR3: CASSPIDGGNTEAFF

D: NA
length: 13
V: TRBV10-3
CDR3: CAISKEENQPQHF

D: NA
length: 14
V: TRBV30
CDR3: CAWSRYRDAGELFF

D: TRBD1
length: 14
V: TRBV6-6
CDR3: CASTWRGGFDEQYF

D: TRBD1
length: 15
V: TRBV5-1
CDR3: CASSLDRDRNEKLFF

D: TRBD2
length: 16
V: TRBV12-5
CDR3: CASGLVLAGIPDTQYF

D: NA
length: 17
V: TRBV4-3
CDR3: CASSHSRGYLTGSPLHF

D: NA
length: 15
V: TRBV9
CDR3: CASRAGGLGTDTQYF

D: NA
length: 13
V: TRBV29-1
CDR3: CSVGRSGDQGYTF

D: NA
length: 14
V: TRBV27
CDR3: CASSFTGTYETQYF

D: TRBD1
length: 16
V: TRBV19
CDR3: CASRPEGGRGNEKLFF

D: NA
length: 13
V: TRBV2
CDR3: CASTLGLHNEQFF

D: TRBD2
length: 14
V: TRBV19
CDR3: CASSSSGSADTQYF

D: NA
length: 13
V: TRBV28
CDR3: CASTLASPNEQFF

D: NA
length: 14
V: TRBV7-2
CDR3: CASSLPGAYNEQFF

D: NA
length: 14
V: TRBV7-9
CDR3: CASSKFGAKNIQYF

D: TRBD1
length: 15
V: TRBV6-1
CDR3: CASRPDRAPTDTQYF

D: NA
length: 17
V: TRBV30
CDR3: CAWSGLVHSSGANVLTF

D: TRBD2
length: 14
V: TRBV2
CDR3: CASSQSGTINEQFF

D: NA
length: 14
V: TRBV6-1
CDR3: CASSEPGDTGELFF

D: NA
length: 15
V: TRBV5-1
CDR3: CASSYRGGNNEKLFF

D: TRBD1
length: 15
V: TRBV6-1
CDR3: CASTADRGSRQPQHF

D: NA
length: 13
V: TRBV19
CDR3: CASSIGPNGEQYF

D: TRBD2
length: 16
V: TRBV7-3
CDR3: CASSLTTSANYNEQFF

D: NA
length: 17
V: TRBV7-9
CDR3: CASSPAVAPVAKNIQYF

D: NA
length: 13
V: TRBV11-3
CDR3: CASSFMLNTEAFF

D: NA
length: 13
V: TRBV19
CDR3: CASSITGTIGYTF

D: NA
length: 12
V: TRBV19
CDR3: CASKDANQPQHF

D: NA
length: 13
V: TRBV21-1
CDR3: CASIRVSNQPQHF

D: NA
length: 12
V: TRBV29-1
CDR3: CSERTANYGYTF

D: NA
length: 14
V: TRBV11-2
CDR3: CASSPGLMNTEAFF

D: TRBD1
length: 15
V: TRBV27
CDR3: CASRKAGQGTYEQYF

D: NA
length: 17
V: TRBV18
CDR3: CASSGEGQAVSNQPQHF

D: NA
length: 16
V: TRBV4-1
CDR3: CASSQVPRGSDTRQYF

D: NA
length: 15
V: TRBV10-2
CDR3: CASSELTALTYEQYF

D: NA
length: 17
V: TRBV7-3
CDR3: CASSLGDVGSGVNEQFF